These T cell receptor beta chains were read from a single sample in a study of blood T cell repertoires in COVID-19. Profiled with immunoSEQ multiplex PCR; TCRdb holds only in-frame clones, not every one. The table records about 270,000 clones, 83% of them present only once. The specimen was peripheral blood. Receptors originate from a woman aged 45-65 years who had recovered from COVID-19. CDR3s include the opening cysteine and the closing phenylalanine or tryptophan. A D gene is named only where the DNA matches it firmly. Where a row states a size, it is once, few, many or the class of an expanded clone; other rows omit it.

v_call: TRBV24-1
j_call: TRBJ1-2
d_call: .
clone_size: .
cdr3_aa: CATSDPGEGNYGYTF
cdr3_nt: TGTGCCACCAGTGACCCAGGGGAGGGTAACTATGGCTACACCTTC

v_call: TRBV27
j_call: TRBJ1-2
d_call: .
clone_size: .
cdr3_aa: CASSPGQRWDLLHGYTF
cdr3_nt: TGTGCCAGCAGTCCCGGACAGAGATGGGATCTCCTCCATGGCTACACCTTC

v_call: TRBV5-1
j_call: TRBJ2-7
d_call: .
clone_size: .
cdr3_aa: CASSSQPQGASEQYF
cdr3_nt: TGCGCCAGCAGCTCCCAACCTCAGGGTGCGAGCGAGCAGTACTTC

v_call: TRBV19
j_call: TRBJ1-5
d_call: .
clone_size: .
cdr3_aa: CASRTGNQPQHF
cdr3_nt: TGTGCCAGTAGAACTGGCAATCAGCCCCAGCATTTT

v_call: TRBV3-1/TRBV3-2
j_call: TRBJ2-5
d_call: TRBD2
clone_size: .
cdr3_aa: CASRRTSGGLQETQYF
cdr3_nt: TGTGCCAGCAGACGGACTAGCGGGGGGCTCCAAGAGACCCAGTACTTC

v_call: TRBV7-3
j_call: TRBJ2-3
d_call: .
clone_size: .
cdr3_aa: CASSYTGTDTDTQYF
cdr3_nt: TGTGCCAGCAGCTATACAGGCACAGACACAGATACGCAGTATTTT

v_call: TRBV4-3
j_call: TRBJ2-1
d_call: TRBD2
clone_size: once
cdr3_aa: CASSDLAGGYNEQFF
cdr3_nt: TGCGCCAGCAGCGACCTAGCGGGGGGGTACAATGAGCAGTTCTTC

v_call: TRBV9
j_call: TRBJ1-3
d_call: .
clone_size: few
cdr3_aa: CASSVAGEIFGNTIYF
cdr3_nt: TGTGCCAGCAGCGTAGCAGGGGAGATCTTTGGAAACACCATATATTTT

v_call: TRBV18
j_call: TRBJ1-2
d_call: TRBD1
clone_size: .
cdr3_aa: CASSPRSGGGGGYTF
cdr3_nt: TGTGCCAGCTCACCAAGGTCAGGGGGAGGCGGCGGCTACACCTTC

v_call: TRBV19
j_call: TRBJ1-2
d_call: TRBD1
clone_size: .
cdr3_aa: CASSVPGQGLADSYGYTF
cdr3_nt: TGTGCCAGTAGTGTACCGGGACAGGGTCTCGCGGACAGCTATGGCTACACCTTC

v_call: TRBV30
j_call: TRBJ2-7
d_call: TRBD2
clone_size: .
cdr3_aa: CAWSHLGAGGQYF
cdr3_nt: TGTGCCTGGAGCCACTTAGGAGCGGGGGGGCAGTACTTC

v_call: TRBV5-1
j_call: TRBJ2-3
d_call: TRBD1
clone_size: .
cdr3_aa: CASSLAGQGAGTDTQYF
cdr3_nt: TGCGCCAGCAGCTTGGCCGGACAGGGGGCTGGGACAGATACGCAGTATTTT

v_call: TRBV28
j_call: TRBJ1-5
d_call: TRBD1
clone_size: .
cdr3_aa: CASSSGQAGNQPQHF
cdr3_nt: TGTGCCAGCAGTTCCGGACAGGCCGGCAATCAGCCCCAGCATTTT

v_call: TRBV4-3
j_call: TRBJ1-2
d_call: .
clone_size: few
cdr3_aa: CASSQERRLVPSHTTGYTF
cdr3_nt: TGCGCCAGCAGCCAAGAAAGAAGGCTCGTACCTTCTCACACTACAGGCTACACCTTC

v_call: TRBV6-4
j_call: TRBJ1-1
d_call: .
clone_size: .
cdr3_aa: CASSDSRRGFTEAFF
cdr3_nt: TGTGCCAGCAGTGACTCGAGGCGGGGGTTTACTGAAGCTTTCTTT

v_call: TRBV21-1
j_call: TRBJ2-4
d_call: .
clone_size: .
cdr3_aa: CASSKLEGAIAKNIQYF
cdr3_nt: TGTGCCAGCAGCAAATTGGAAGGGGCCATTGCCAAAAACATTCAGTACTTC

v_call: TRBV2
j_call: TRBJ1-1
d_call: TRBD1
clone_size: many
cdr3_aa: CASSEETGDTEAFF
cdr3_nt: TGTGCCAGCAGTGAAGAGACAGGGGACACTGAAGCTTTCTTT

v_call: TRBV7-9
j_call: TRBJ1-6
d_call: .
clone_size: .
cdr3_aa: CASRGSYNSPLHF
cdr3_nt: TGTGCCAGTAGGGGGTCCTATAATTCACCCCTCCACTTT

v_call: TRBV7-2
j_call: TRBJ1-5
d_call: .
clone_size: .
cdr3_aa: CASSVRGNQPQHF
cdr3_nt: TGTGCCAGCAGCGTACGGGGCAATCAGCCCCAGCATTTT

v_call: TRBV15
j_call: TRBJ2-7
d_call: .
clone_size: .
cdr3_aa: CATSNEGVSYEQYF
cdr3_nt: TGTGCCACCAGCAATGAGGGGGTTTCCTACGAGCAGTACTTC

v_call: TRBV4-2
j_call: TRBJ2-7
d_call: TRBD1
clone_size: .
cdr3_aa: CASSRSTGAGSYEQYF
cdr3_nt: TGTGCCAGCAGCCGTAGTACAGGGGCTGGCTCCTACGAGCAGTACTTC

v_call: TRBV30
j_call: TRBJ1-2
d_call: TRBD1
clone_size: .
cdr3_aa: CAWSAGQGGYGYTF
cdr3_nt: TGTGCCTGGAGCGCCGGGCAGGGGGGTTATGGCTACACCTTC

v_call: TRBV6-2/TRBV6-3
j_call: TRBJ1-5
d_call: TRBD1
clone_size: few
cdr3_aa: CASSPRDRGSWNQPQHF
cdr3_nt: TGTGCCAGCAGTCCCCGCGACAGGGGATCGTGGAATCAGCCCCAGCATTTT

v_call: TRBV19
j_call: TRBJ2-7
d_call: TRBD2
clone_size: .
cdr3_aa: CASSMGLAGGEQYF
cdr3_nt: TGTGCCAGTAGTATGGGCCTAGCGGGAGGCGAGCAGTACTTC

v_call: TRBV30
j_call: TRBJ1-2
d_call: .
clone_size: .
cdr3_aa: CAWSVTRGYGYTF
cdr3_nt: TGTGCCTGGAGTGTGACCAGGGGCTATGGCTACACCTTC

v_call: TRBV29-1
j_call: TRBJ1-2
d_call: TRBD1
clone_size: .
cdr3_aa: CSVEGGTVLHGYTF
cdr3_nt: TGCAGCGTTGAAGGGGGGACAGTTCTTCATGGCTACACCTTC

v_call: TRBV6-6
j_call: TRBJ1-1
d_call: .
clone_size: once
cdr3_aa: CASSYPEMNTEAFF
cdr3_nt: TGTGCCAGCAGTTACCCAGAAATGAACACTGAAGCTTTCTTT

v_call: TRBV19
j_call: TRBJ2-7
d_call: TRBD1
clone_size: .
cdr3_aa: CASSGTVSYEQYF
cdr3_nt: TGTGCCAGTTCCGGGACAGTGAGCTACGAGCAGTACTTC

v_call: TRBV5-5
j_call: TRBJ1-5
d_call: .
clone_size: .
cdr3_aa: CASSLVELNQPQHF
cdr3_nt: TGTGCCAGCAGCTTGGTGGAGTTAAATCAGCCCCAGCATTTT

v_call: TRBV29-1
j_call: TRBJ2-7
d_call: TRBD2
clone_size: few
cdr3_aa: CSASIAGDQTLQYF
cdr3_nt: TGCAGCGCCTCAATAGCGGGTGACCAGACTTTGCAGTACTTC

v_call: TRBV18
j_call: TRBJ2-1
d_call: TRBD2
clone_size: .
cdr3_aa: CASSPLASGLNEQFF
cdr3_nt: TGTGCCAGCTCACCATTGGCTAGCGGGTTGAATGAGCAGTTCTTC

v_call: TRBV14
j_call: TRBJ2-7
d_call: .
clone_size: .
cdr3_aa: CASSVRDKSSYEQYF
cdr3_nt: TGTGCCAGCAGCGTCCGGGACAAGAGCTCCTACGAGCAGTACTTC

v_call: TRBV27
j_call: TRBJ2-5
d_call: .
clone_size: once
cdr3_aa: CASSLNPEWTQYF
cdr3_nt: TGTGCCAGCAGTTTAAACCCAGAATGGACCCAGTACTTC

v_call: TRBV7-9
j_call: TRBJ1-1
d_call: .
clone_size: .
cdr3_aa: CASSLIDRLNTEAFF
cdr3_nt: TGTGCCAGCAGCTTGATTGACAGGCTGAACACTGAAGCTTTCTTT

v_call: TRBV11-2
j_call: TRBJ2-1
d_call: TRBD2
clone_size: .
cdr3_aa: CASSSGLAGGSSYNEQFF
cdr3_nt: TGTGCCAGCAGCTCAGGACTAGCGGGGGGAAGCTCCTACAATGAGCAGTTCTTC

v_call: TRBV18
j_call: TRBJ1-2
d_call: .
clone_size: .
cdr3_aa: CASSRSGQPNYGYTF
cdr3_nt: TGTGCCAGCTCACGTTCTGGACAGCCTAACTATGGCTACACCTTC

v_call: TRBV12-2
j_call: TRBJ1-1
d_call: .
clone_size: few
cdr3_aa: CASRLTGRAFF
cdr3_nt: TGTGCAAGTCGCTTGACAGGGCGAGCTTTCTTT

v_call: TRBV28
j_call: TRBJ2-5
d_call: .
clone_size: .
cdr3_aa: CASSPQGLDGETQYF
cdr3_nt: TGTGCCAGCAGTCCTCAGGGGCTGGATGGGGAGACCCAGTACTTC

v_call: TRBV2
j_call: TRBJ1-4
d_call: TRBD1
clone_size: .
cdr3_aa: CASSETGWNEKLFF
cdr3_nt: TGTGCCAGCAGTGAGACAGGGTGGAATGAAAAACTGTTTTTT

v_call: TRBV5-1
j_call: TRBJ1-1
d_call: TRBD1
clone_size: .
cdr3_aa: CASRAGTGVNTEAFF
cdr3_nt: TGCGCCAGCAGGGCCGGGACAGGGGTGAACACTGAAGCTTTCTTT

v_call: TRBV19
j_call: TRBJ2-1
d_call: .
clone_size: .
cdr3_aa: CATEGGNEQFF
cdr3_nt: TGTGCCACCGAGGGGGGGAATGAGCAGTTCTTC

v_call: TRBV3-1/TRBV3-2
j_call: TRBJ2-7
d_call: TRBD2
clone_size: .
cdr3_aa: CASSHASSGGETYEQYF
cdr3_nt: TGTGCCAGCAGCCATGCCTCCAGCGGGGGCGAAACCTACGAGCAGTACTTC

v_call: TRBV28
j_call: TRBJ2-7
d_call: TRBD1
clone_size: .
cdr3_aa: CASRATGGYHEQYF
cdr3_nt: TGTGCCAGCAGGGCGACAGGGGGCTACCACGAGCAGTACTTC

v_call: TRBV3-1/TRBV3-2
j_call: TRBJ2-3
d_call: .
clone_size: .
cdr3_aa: CASSPQLTDTQYF
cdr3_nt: TGTGCCAGCAGCCCCCAACTCACAGATACGCAGTATTTT

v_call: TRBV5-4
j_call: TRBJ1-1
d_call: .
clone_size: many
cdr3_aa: CASSLGPPRGSTEAFF
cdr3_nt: TGTGCCAGCAGCTTGGGCCCCCCCCGGGGAAGCACTGAAGCTTTCTTT

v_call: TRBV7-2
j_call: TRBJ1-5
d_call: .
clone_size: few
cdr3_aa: CASSPGAGNQPQHF
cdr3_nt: TGTGCCAGCAGCCCAGGGGCGGGCAATCAGCCCCAGCATTTT

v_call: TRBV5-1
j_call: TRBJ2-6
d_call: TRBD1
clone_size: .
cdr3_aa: CTSSRGQGANSGANVLTF
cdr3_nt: TGCACCAGCAGCCGAGGACAGGGGGCGAACTCTGGGGCCAACGTCCTGACTTTC

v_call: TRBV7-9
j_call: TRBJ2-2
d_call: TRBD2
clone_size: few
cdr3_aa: CASSSKLGGAVWNTGELFF
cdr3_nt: TGTGCCAGCAGCTCCAAGCTGGGAGGGGCGGTCTGGAACACCGGGGAGCTGTTTTTT

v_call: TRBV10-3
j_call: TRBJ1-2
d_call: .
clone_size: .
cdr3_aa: CAISESKRGDYGYTF
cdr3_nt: TGTGCCATCAGTGAGTCGAAAAGGGGTGACTATGGCTACACCTTC

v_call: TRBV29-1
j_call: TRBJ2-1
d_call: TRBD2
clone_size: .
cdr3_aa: CSVGSQGASGGLYNEQFF
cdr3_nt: TGCAGCGTTGGTTCCCAGGGGGCTAGCGGGGGGCTGTACAATGAGCAGTTCTTC

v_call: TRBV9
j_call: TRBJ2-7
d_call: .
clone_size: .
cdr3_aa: CASSPEGKATSYEQYF
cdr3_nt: TGTGCCAGCAGCCCAGAGGGAAAGGCGACCTCCTACGAGCAGTACTTC

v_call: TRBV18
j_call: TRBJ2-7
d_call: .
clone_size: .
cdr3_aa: CASSPPGARTVFPYEQYF
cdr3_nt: TGTGCCAGCTCACCACCGGGGGCAAGGACGGTATTCCCCTACGAGCAGTACTTC

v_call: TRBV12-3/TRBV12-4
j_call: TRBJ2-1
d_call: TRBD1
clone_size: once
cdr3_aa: CASRGRQGSEQFF
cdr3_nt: TGTGCCAGCAGGGGACGACAGGGGTCTGAGCAGTTCTTC

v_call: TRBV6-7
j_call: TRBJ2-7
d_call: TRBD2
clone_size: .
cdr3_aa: CARELAGGYEQYF
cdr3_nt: TGTGCCAGGGAACTAGCGGGGGGATACGAGCAGTACTTC

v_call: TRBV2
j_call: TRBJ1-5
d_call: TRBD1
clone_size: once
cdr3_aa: CASSEDRAPQPQHF
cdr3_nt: TGTGCCAGCAGTGAGGACAGGGCCCCGCAGCCCCAGCATTTT

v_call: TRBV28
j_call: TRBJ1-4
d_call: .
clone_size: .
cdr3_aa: CASHEAANEKLFF
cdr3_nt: TGTGCCAGCCATGAGGCGGCTAATGAAAAACTGTTTTTT

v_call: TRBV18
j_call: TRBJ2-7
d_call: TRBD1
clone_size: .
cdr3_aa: CASSPGTASLYEQYF
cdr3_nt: TGTGCCAGCTCACCCGGGACAGCCTCCCTCTACGAGCAGTACTTC